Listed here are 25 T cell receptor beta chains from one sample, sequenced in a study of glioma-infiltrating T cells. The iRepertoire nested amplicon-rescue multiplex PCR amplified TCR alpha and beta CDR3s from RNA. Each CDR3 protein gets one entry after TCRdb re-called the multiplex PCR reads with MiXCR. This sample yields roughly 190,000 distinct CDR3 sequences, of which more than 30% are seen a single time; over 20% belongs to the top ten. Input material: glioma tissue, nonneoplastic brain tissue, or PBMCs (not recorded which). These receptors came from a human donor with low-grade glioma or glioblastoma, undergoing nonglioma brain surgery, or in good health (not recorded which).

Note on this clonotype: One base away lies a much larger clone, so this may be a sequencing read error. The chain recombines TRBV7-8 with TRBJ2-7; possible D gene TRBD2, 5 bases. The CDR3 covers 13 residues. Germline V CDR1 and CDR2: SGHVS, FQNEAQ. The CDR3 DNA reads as TGTGCCAGCAGCCCCGGACTTAACTACGAGCGGTACTTC. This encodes CASSPGLNYERYF.

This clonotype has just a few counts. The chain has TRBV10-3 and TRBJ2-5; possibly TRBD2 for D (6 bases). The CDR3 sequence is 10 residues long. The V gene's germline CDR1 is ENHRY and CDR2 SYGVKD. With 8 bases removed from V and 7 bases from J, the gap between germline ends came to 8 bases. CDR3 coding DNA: TGTGCCATCGGGGGAGGGACCCAGTACTTC. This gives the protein CAIGGGTQYF.

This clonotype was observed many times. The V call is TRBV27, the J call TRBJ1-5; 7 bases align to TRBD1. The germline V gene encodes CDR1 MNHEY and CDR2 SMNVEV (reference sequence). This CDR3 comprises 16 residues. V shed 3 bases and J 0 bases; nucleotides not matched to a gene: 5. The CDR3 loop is CASSFMGQNSNQPQHF. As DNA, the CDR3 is TGTGCCAGCAGTTTTATGGGACAGAATAGCAATCAGCCCCAGCATTTT.

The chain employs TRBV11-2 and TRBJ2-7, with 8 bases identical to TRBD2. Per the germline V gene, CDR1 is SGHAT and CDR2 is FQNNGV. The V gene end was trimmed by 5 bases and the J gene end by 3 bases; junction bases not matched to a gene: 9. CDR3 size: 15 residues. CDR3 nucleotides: TGTGCCAGCAGCCACCCTCGGGGGGGGGGCTACGAGCAGTACTTC. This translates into CASSHPRGGGYEQYF.

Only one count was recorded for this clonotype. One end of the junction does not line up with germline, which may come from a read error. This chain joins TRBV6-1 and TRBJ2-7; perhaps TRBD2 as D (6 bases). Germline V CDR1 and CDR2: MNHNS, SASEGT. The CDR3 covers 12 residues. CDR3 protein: CASSWDSYEQYF. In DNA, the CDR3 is TGTGCCAGCAGCTGGGACTCCTACGAGCAATACTTC.

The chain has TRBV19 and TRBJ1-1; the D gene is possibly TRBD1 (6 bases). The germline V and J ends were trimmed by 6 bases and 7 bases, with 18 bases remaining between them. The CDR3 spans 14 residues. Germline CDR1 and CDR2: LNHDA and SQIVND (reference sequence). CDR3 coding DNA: TGTGCCAGTAGATTTCCACAGGGAGTAGATGAAGCTTTCTTT. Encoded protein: CASRFPQGVDEAFF.

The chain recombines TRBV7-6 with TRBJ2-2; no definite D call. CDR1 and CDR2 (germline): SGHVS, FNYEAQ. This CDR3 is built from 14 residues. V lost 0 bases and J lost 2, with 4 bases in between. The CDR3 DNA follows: TGTGCCAGCAGCTTAGCACACAACACCGGGGAGCTGTTTTTT. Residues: CASSLAHNTGELFF. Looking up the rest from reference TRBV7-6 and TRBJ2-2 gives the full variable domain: GAGVSQSPRYKVTKRGQDVALRCDPISGHVSLYWYRQALGQGPEFLTYFNYEAQQDKSGLPNDRFSAERPEGSISTLTIQRTEQRDSAMYRCASSLAHNTGELFFGEGSRLTVL.

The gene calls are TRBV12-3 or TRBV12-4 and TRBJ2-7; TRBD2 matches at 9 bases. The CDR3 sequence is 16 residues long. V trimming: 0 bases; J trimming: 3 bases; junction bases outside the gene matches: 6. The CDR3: CASSLAPTSGGYEQYF. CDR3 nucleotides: TGTGCCAGCAGTTTAGCGCCGACTAGCGGTGGCTACGAGCAGTACTTC.

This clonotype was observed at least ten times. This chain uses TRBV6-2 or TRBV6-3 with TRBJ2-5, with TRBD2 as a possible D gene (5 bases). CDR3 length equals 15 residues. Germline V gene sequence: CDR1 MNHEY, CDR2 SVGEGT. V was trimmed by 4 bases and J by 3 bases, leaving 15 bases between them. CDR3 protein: CASSSYYREKETQYF. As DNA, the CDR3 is TGTGCCAGCAGTTCTTATTACCGGGAAAAAGAGACCCAGTACTTC.

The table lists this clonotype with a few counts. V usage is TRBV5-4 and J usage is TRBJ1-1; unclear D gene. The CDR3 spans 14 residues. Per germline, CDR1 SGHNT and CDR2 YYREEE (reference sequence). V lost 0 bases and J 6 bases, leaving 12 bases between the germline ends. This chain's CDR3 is CASSLEHHRAEAFF. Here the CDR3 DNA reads TGTGCCAGCAGCTTGGAACACCACCGGGCTGAAGCTTTCTTT.

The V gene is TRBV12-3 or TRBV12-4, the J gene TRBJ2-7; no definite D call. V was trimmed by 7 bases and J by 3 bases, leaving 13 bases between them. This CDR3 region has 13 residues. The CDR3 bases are TGTGCCAGCAACAAAAATGACGTCTACGAGCAGTACTTC. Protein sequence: CASNKNDVYEQYF.

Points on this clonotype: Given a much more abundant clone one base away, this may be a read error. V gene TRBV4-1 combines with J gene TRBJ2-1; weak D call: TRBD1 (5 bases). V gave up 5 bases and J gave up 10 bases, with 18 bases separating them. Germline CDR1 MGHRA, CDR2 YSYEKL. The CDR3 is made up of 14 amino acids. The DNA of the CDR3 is TGCGCCAGCAGCTATGACAGATCCTCCTACGAGCAGTTCTTC. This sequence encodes CASSYDRSSYEQFF.

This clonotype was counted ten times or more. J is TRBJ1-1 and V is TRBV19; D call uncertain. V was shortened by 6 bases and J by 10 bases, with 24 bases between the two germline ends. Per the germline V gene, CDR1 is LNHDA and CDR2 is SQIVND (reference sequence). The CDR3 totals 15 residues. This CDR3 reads CASRMTPHGGVGAFF. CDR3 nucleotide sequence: TGTGCCAGTAGGATGACCCCCCACGGCGGTGTGGGAGCTTTCTTT.

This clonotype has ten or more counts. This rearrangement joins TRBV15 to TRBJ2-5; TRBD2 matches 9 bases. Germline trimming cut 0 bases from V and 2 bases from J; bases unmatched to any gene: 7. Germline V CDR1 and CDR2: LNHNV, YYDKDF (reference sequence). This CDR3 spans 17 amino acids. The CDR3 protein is CATSRDRPLAGQETQYF. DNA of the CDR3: TGTGCCACCAGCAGAGATCGACCCCTAGCGGGGCAAGAGACCCAGTACTTC.

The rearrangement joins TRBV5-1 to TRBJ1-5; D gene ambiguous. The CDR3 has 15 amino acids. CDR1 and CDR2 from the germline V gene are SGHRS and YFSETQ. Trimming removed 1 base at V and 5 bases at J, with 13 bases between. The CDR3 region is CASSLSGFGYQPQHF. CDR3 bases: TGCGCCAGCAGCTTGAGCGGGTTCGGGTATCAGCCCCAGCATTTT.

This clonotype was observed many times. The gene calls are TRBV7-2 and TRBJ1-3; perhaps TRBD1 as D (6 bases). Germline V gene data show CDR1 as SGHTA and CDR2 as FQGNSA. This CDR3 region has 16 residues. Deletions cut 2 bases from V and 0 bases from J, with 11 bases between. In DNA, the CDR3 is TGTGCCAGCAGCTTATCCGGGACAACCTCTGGAAACACCATATATTTT. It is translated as CASSLSGTTSGNTIYF.

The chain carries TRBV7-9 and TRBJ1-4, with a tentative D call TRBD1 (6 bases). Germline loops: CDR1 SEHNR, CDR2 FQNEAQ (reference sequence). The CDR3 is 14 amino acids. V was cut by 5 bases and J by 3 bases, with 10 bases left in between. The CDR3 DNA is TGTGCCAGCAGCCGGACAGATTCTAATGAAAAACTGTTTTTT. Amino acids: CASSRTDSNEKLFF. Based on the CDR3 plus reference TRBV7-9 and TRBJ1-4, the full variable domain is DTGVSQNPRHKITKRGQNVTFRCDPISEHNRLYWYRQTLGQGPEFLTYFQNEAQLEKSRLLSDRFSAERPKGSFSTLEIQRTEQGDSAMYLCASSRTDSNEKLFFGSGTQLSVL.

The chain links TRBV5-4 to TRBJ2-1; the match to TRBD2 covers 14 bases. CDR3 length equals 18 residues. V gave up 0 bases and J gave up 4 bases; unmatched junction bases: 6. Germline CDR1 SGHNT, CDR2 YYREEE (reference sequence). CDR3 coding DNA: TGTGCCAGCAGCTTGGGACTAGCGGGAGGGCCAGGGTACAATGAGCAGTTCTTC. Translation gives CASSLGLAGGPGYNEQFF. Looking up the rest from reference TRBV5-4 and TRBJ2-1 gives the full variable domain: ETGVTQSPTHLIKTRGQQVTLRCSSQSGHNTVSWYQQALGQGPQFIFQYYREEENGRGNFPPRFSGLQFPNYSSELNVNALELDDSALYLCASSLGLAGGPGYNEQFFGPGTRLTVL.

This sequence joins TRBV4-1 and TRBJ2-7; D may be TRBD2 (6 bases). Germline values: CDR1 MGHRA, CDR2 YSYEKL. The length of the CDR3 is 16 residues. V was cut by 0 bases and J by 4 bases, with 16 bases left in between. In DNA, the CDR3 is TGCGCCAGCAGCCAAGATAGTCGGACCGGGGGTTACGAGCAGTACTTC. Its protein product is CASSQDSRTGGYEQYF.

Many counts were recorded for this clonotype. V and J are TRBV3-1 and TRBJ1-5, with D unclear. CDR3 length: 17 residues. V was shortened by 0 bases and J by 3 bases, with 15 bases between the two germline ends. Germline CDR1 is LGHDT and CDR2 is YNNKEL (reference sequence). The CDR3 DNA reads TGTGCCAGCAGCCAAGATCTCGGAGCGGGAAACAATCAGCCCCAGCATTTT. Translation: CASSQDLGAGNNQPQHF.

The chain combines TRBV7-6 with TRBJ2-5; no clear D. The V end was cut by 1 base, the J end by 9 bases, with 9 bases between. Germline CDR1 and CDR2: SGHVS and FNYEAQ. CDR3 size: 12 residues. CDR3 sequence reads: CASSLDGLAQYF. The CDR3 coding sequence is TGTGCCAGCAGCTTAGACGGGTTGGCCCAGTACTTC.

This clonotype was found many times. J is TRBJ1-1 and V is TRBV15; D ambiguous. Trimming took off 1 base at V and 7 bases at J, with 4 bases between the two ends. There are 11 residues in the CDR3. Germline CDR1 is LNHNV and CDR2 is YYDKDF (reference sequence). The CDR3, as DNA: TGTGCCACCAGCAGAGCCTTTGAAGCTTTCTTT. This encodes CATSRAFEAFF. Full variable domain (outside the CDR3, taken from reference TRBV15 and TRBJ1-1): DAMVIQNPRYQVTQFGKPVTLSCSQTLNHNVMYWYQQKSSQAPKLLFHYYDKDFNNEADTPDNFQSRRPNTSFCFLDIRSPGLGDTAMYLCATSRAFEAFFGQGTRLTVV.

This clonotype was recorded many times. The CDR3 loop is CASSYSGSSYNEQFF. The CDR3 nucleotides read TGTGCCAGCAGTTATAGCGGGTCCTCCTACAATGAGCAGTTCTTC. The J gene is TRBJ2-1, the V gene TRBV28, with TRBD2 matching over 7 bases. The junction had 3 bases not matched to a gene; V was cut back by 4 bases and J by 0 bases. Germline CDR1 is MDHEN and CDR2 is SYDVKM. The CDR3 length is 15 residues.

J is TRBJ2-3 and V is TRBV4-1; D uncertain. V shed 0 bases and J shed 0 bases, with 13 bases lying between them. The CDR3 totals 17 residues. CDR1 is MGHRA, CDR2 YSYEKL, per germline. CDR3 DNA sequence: TGCGCCAGCAGCCAAGATGGTTCCGGAACTAGCACAGATACGCAGTATTTT. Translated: CASSQDGSGTSTDTQYF.

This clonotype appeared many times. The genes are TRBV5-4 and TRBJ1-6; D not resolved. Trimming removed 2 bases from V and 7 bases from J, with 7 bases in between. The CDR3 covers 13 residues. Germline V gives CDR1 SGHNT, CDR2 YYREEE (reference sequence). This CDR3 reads CASSFGSNSPLHF. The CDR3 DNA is TGTGCCAGCAGCTTCGGATCCAATTCACCCCTCCACTTT. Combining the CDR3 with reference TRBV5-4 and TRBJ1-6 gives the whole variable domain ETGVTQSPTHLIKTRGQQVTLRCSSQSGHNTVSWYQQALGQGPQFIFQYYREEENGRGNFPPRFSGLQFPNYSSELNVNALELDDSALYLCASSFGSNSPLHFGNGTRLTVT.